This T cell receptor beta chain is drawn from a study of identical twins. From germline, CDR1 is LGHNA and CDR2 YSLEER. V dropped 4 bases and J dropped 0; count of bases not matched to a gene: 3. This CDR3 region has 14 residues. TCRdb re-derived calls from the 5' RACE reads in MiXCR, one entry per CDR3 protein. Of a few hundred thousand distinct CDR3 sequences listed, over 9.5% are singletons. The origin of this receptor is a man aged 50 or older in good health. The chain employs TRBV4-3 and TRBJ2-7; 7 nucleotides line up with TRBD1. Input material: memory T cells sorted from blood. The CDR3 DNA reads TGCGCCAGCAGCCGAGGGACAGCCTCCTACGAGCAGTACTTC. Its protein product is CASSRGTASYEQYF.